The 30 T cell receptor beta chains below were found in one sample sequenced in a study of shared clonotypes between healthy human individuals. Clones were read by immunoSEQ multiplex PCR, and TCRdb kept only the in-frame ones, dropping some. In the table there are over a million clones, roughly 96% of which are singletons. The sequencing input was naive CD4+ T cells sorted from blood. Indicated subset: CD45RA+ positively selected. The receptor set was obtained from a young man in good health.

The V and J genes are TRBV6-6 and TRBJ2-2; 8 positions match TRBD1. This CDR3 is built from 14 residues. Unmatched junction bases numbered 5, after V lost 5 bases and J lost 6 bases. Germline V lookup: CDR1 MNHNY, CDR2 SVGAGI (reference sequence). The CDR3 DNA is TGTGCCAGCAGTCCATCGGACAGGGCCGGGGAGCTGTTTTTT. It yields the protein CASSPSDRAGELFF.

This chain links TRBV7-3 with TRBJ2-5; no clear D gene. CDR3 size: 13 residues. The V gene's germline CDR1 is SGHTA and CDR2 FQGTGA. V shed 4 bases and J shed 1 base, with 7 bases lying between them. In nucleotides, the CDR3 is TGTGCCAGCAGCTATTCCCCCCAAGAGACCCAGTACTTC. It translates to CASSYSPQETQYF.

The chain carries TRBV7-2 and TRBJ2-5; 10 bases agree with TRBD1. CDR1 SGHTA and CDR2 FQGNSA come from the germline V gene. The length of the CDR3 is 15 residues. J lost 4 bases, V lost 5 bases, and 7 bases had no gene match. The CDR3 sequence: CASSPPGQGRETQYF. CDR3 sequence (DNA): TGTGCCAGCAGCCCGCCGGGACAGGGGCGAGAGACCCAGTACTTC.

The chain combines TRBV2 with TRBJ1-1; TRBD1 aligns across 8 bases. CDR3 length: 16 residues. Per the germline V gene, CDR1 is SNHLY and CDR2 is FYNNEI. With V trimmed by 5 bases and J by 4 bases, 12 bases remained unmatched. The CDR3, as DNA: TGTGCCAGCAGTTGGCAGGGGGCGGGAGTTGGCACTGAAGCTTTCTTT. Protein product: CASSWQGAGVGTEAFF.

To note about this clone: One end of the junction varies from germline; a read error may be responsible. The chain is built from TRBV7-7 and TRBJ2-3, with a weak D call TRBD2 (5 bases). Looked up from germline, CDR1 is SSHAT and CDR2 is FNYEAQ (reference sequence). The CDR3 runs to 13 residues. The CDR3 DNA is TGTGCTAGCAGCTTTTCTGGACTAGATACGCAGTATTTT. It translates to CASSFSGLDTQYF.

J is TRBJ1-5 and V is TRBV10-3, with a tentative D call TRBD1 (6 bases). The CDR3 length is 13 residues. Looked up from germline, CDR1 is ENHRY and CDR2 is SYGVKD. The V and J ends lost 6 bases and 4 bases respectively, with 10 bases between them. The DNA of the CDR3 is TGTGCCATCAGGCGACAGGAGAATCAGCCCCAGCATTTT. Amino acids: CAIRRQENQPQHF.

This sequence joins TRBV7-8 and TRBJ2-7; D gene ambiguous. V was cut by 7 bases and J by 6 bases, with 10 bases left in between. Germline V lookup: CDR1 SGHVS, CDR2 FQNEAQ. The length of the CDR3 is 11 residues. DNA for the CDR3: TGTGCCAGCACAATATCGGGCGAGCAGTACTTC. Its translation: CASTISGEQYF. Supplemented by reference TRBV7-8 and TRBJ2-7, the full variable domain reads GAGVSQSPRYKVAKRGQDVALRCDPISGHVSLFWYQQALGQGPEFLTYFQNEAQLDKSGLPSDRFFAERPEGSVSTLKIQRTQQEDSAVYLCASTISGEQYFGPGTRLTVT.

V usage is TRBV18 and J usage is TRBJ2-7, with D possibly TRBD2 on 5 matching bases. The V end lost 11 bases, the J end lost 6 bases, and 17 bases lay between the germline ends. The germline CDR1 and CDR2 sequences are KGHSH and LQKENI. This CDR3 spans 12 amino acids. CDR3 coding DNA: TGTGCCTGTGGCACTAGAGAGGGCGAGCAGTACTTC. Its translation is CACGTREGEQYF.

This chain joins TRBV28 and TRBJ1-4, with 9 bases matching TRBD1. CDR1 MDHEN and CDR2 SYDVKM come from the germline V gene. This CDR3 comprises 14 residues. After removal of 3 bases from V and 7 bases from J, the junction contained 3 bases not matched to a gene. In DNA, the CDR3 is TGTGCCAGCAGTTTTGGACAGGGGAGTGAAAAACTGTTTTTT. Translation: CASSFGQGSEKLFF.

This clone occurred once. This same CDR3 is encoded by further DNA sequences in the sample. This chain uses TRBV7-9 with TRBJ1-4; D remains ambiguous. The CDR3 has 12 amino acids. Germline assignment: CDR1 SEHNR and CDR2 FQNEAQ (reference sequence). The V end lost 1 base, the J end lost 8 bases, and 5 bases lay between the germline ends. The CDR3 DNA reads as TGTGCCAGCAGCTTAGTCGGGGAAAAACTGTTTTTT. It encodes CASSLVGEKLFF.

This chain connects TRBV18 to TRBJ1-5; D not resolved. The germline V and J ends were trimmed by 3 bases and 5 bases, with 11 bases remaining between them. The CDR3 runs 14 residues. Germline CDR1 KGHSH, CDR2 LQKENI. This CDR3 is CASSPIAADQPQHF. CDR3 bases: TGTGCCAGCTCACCGATAGCAGCAGATCAGCCCCAGCATTTT.

Concerning this clone: Different DNA sequences within this sample yield the same CDR3. The rearrangement uses TRBV18 and TRBJ2-2, with D perhaps TRBD1 (5 bases). CDR3 length equals 14 residues. Germline V gives CDR1 KGHSH, CDR2 LQKENI. V gave up 6 bases and J gave up 4 bases, with 12 bases separating them. CDR3 nucleotide sequence: TGTGCCAGCTCTCCCGGACAAGTCACCGGGGAGCTGTTTTTT. Amino acid sequence: CASSPGQVTGELFF.

The gene calls are TRBV9 and TRBJ1-4; possibly TRBD1 for D (6 bases). This CDR3 has 15 amino acids. Trimming cost V 3 bases and J 8 bases, with 17 bases left between them. CDR1 and CDR2 (germline): SGDLS, YYNGEE. The CDR3 bases are TGTGCCAGCAGCGAGGGGACATCCCGAGCCGAAAAACTGTTTTTT. Its translation is CASSEGTSRAEKLFF. Full variable domain (missing parts from reference TRBV9 and TRBJ1-4): DSGVTQTPKHLITATGQRVTLRCSPRSGDLSVYWYQQSLDQGLQFLIQYYNGEERAKGNILERFSAQQFPDLHSELNLSSLELGDSALYFCASSEGTSRAEKLFFGSGTQLSVL.

The chain uses TRBV5-5 and TRBJ1-1; a possible D gene is TRBD1 (5 bases). Germline CDR1 SGHKS, CDR2 YYEKEE (reference sequence). The germline V and J ends were trimmed by 4 bases and 1 base, with 14 bases remaining between them. CDR3 length equals 15 residues. Here the CDR3 DNA reads TGTGCCAGCAGCCCGGGACCCCTAGCGAACACTGAAGCTTTCTTT. Protein sequence: CASSPGPLANTEAFF.

The chain has TRBV25-1 and TRBJ2-1; D gene ambiguous. This CDR3 region has 12 residues. The V end lost 6 bases, the J end lost 4 bases, and 7 bases lay between the germline ends. CDR1 and CDR2 (germline): MGHDK, SYGVNS. This chain's CDR3 is CASSPTYNEQFF. DNA for the CDR3: TGTGCCAGCAGCCCTACATACAATGAGCAGTTCTTC.

The rearrangement joins TRBV5-1 to TRBJ1-1; the D gene is possibly TRBD1 (5 bases). CDR1 SGHRS and CDR2 YFSETQ come from the germline V gene. CDR3 length: 14 amino acids. V was pared by 2 bases and J by 1 base, with 9 bases between. The CDR3 nucleotides read TGCGCCAGCAGCTTTCGGGGGACGAACACTGAAGCTTTCTTT. This gives the protein CASSFRGTNTEAFF.

This clone occurred once. This sequence joins TRBV5-1 and TRBJ1-2; TRBD1 is a possible D gene (5 bases). The CDR3 consists of 16 residues. Germline CDR1 is SGHRS and CDR2 is YFSETQ. Trimming took 0 bases from V and 1 from J, leaving 13 bases between them. Here the CDR3 DNA reads TGCGCCAGCAGCTTGGAGCAGGGAAGGAATAACTATGGCTACACCTTC. This codes for CASSLEQGRNNYGYTF.

The chain joins TRBV5-1 to TRBJ2-1; TRBD1 matches at 8 bases. The CDR3 spans 16 residues. Germline V gene sequence: CDR1 SGHRS, CDR2 YFSETQ. V lost 2 bases, J lost 0 bases, and 4 bases stayed unmatched. This CDR3 is CASSLHTGGSYNEQFF. The DNA for the CDR3 is TGCGCCAGCAGCTTACACACAGGGGGCTCCTACAATGAGCAGTTCTTC.

In DNA, the CDR3 is TGTGCCAGCAGCCCGCCACTGGGCTCCCGCAATGAGCAGTTCTTC. It yields the protein CASSPPLGSRNEQFF. The chain is built from TRBV9 and TRBJ2-1, with D unresolved. This CDR3 region has 15 residues. CDR1 is SGDLS and CDR2 is YYNGEE in the germline V gene. The V and J ends lost 4 bases and 6 bases respectively, with 17 bases between them.

This sequence joins TRBV7-2 and TRBJ2-5, with D perhaps TRBD1 (5 bases). CDR1 and CDR2 from the germline V gene are SGHTA and FQGNSA. This CDR3 has 15 amino acids. V was cut by 4 bases and J by 5 bases, with 17 bases left in between. For the CDR3, the DNA is TGTGCCAGCAGCTCTCTGTGGGCAGGGCGTGAGACCCAGTACTTC. Its translation is CASSSLWAGRETQYF.

The V and J genes are TRBV15 and TRBJ2-2; 8 bases are shared with TRBD1. The CDR3 sequence is 18 residues long. The junction had 17 bases not matched to a gene; V was cut back by 8 bases and J by 3 bases. Germline V gene lookup returns CDR1 LNHNV and CDR2 YYDKDF (reference sequence). CDR3 sequence reads: CATFHHRGTAPDTGELFF. CDR3 bases: TGTGCCACCTTTCACCACAGGGGGACTGCACCTGACACCGGGGAGCTGTTTTTT.

This clone was detected only once. V gene TRBV28 combines with J gene TRBJ2-1; no clear D. Germline V CDR1 and CDR2: MDHEN, SYDVKM. V shed 4 bases and J shed 4 bases, with 8 bases lying between them. The CDR3 has 13 amino acids. The CDR3 nucleotides read TGTGCCAGCAGTTCAGGAAATTACAATGAGCAGTTCTTC. Protein: CASSSGNYNEQFF.

This rearrangement joins TRBV6-5 to TRBJ2-7; 9 positions agree with TRBD1. The germline gives CDR1 MNHEY, CDR2 SVGAGI. This CDR3 has 14 residues. V lost 8 bases, J lost 9 bases, and 14 bases stayed unmatched. CDR3 region: CASGPGQGMDWQYF. CDR3 DNA: TGTGCCAGCGGACCGGGACAGGGTATGGACTGGCAGTACTTC.

The rearrangement links TRBV5-4 to TRBJ2-5; 7 nucleotides match TRBD2. Germline V gives CDR1 SGHNT, CDR2 YYREEE (reference sequence). CDR3 length: 15 residues. Unmatched junction bases numbered 7, after V lost 1 base and J lost 4 bases. The CDR3: CASSLTGGGVETQYF. The CDR3 DNA follows: TGTGCCAGCAGCTTGACGGGAGGAGGCGTAGAGACCCAGTACTTC.

The chain links TRBV7-9 to TRBJ1-2, with 7 bases lining up with TRBD1. This CDR3 contains 14 residues. Trimming removed 7 bases from V and 0 bases from J; junction bases left unmatched: 5. Germline lookup yields CDR1 SEHNR and CDR2 FQNEAQ (reference sequence). The DNA for the CDR3 is TGTGCCAGCACGGACAGGCTTTCTAACTATGGCTACACCTTC. As protein: CASTDRLSNYGYTF. The complete variable domain, with remaining parts taken from reference TRBV7-9 and TRBJ1-2, reads DTGVSQNPRHKITKRGQNVTFRCDPISEHNRLYWYRQTLGQGPEFLTYFQNEAQLEKSRLLSDRFSAERPKGSFSTLEIQRTEQGDSAMYLCASTDRLSNYGYTFGSGTRLTVV.

The gene calls are TRBV28 and TRBJ2-1; D unclear. Germline values: CDR1 MDHEN, CDR2 SYDVKM. The germline V and J ends were trimmed by 3 bases and 1 base, with 7 bases remaining between them. The CDR3 is made up of 14 amino acids. This CDR3 reads CASSLTLSYNEQFF. CDR3 nucleotide sequence: TGTGCCAGCAGTTTGACTCTGTCCTACAATGAGCAGTTCTTC.

This chain uses TRBV19 with TRBJ1-5; D unclear. The CDR3 is 13 amino acids. In germline, CDR1 is LNHDA, CDR2 SQIVND (reference sequence). The V gene lost 6 bases and the J gene lost 6 bases, with 12 bases spanning the gap. CDR3 sequence: CASRTAEFQPQHF. CDR3 coding DNA: TGTGCCAGTAGAACCGCAGAATTTCAGCCCCAGCATTTT. Full variable domain (missing parts from reference TRBV19 and TRBJ1-5): DGGITQSPKYLFRKEGQNVTLSCEQNLNHDAMYWYRQDPGQGLRLIYYSQIVNDFQKGDIAEGYSVSREKKESFPLTVTSAQKNPTAFYLCASRTAEFQPQHFGDGTRLSIL.

This clone was detected once. The chain employs TRBV7-2 and TRBJ2-7; 14 bases align to TRBD2. The germline V gene encodes CDR1 SGHTA and CDR2 FQGNSA. The CDR3 spans 16 residues. J lost 5 bases, V lost 5 bases, and 8 bases had no gene match. The CDR3 spells CASSGRGLAGGHEQYF. The CDR3 DNA sequence: TGTGCCAGCAGCGGACGAGGACTAGCGGGAGGCCACGAGCAGTACTTC.

V gene TRBV7-9 combines with J gene TRBJ2-5; 9 positions agree with TRBD2. The CDR3 is 19 residues long. The germline CDR1 and CDR2 sequences are SEHNR and FQNEAQ (reference sequence). Trimming removed 1 base from V and 4 bases from J; junction bases left unmatched: 16. The DNA for the CDR3 is TGTGCCAGCAGCTTAGTGCGACTGCGGGAGGGCATTGGGCGAGAGACCCAGTACTTC. Protein: CASSLVRLREGIGRETQYF.

The gene calls are TRBV25-1 and TRBJ2-7; TRBD2 matches 12 bases. With 3 bases clipped from V and 1 base from J, the junction kept 1 base outside the gene matches. This CDR3 region has 15 residues. CDR1 is MGHDK, CDR2 SYGVNS, per germline. CDR3 sequence reads: CASSDGLAGSYEQYF. The CDR3 region has the DNA TGTGCCAGCAGTGACGGACTAGCGGGATCCTACGAGCAGTACTTC.